Sequencing of this TCR beta chain was carried out in a study of T-cell reconstitution after alpha-beta-depleted transplantation in children. Germline V gene sequence: CDR1 MGHRA, CDR2 YSYEKL. V was trimmed by 6 bases and J by 0 bases, leaving 17 bases between them. CDR3 size: 16 residues. General study results and limits: Expanded clones from the graft, numbering several hundred, reportedly supplied alpha-beta T cells about two months after transplant. A year post-transplant, T-cell counts and diversity derived mostly from newly produced T cells. TCRbeta diversity was high at day 60 in some patients (a result of surviving recipient T cells and thymic progenitors).

Using unique molecular identifiers, the investigators prepared the TCRbeta library. TCRdb reprocessed the PCR reads with MiXCR, giving one entry per CDR3 protein. This table holds approximately 250,000 distinct CDR3 sequences, over 20% found once. This clonotype showed up just a few times. The antigen is unknown. The chain combines TRBV4-1 with TRBJ2-5, with D perhaps matching TRBD1 or TRBD2 (6 bases each). The sequence was collected from a girl aged 2 to 9 with Fanconi anemia, due to receive a stem cell transplant. Source: PBMCs, taken before TCRalphabeta/CD19-depleted stem cell transplant. CDR3 in DNA: TGCGCCAGCAGTGGAAGGGGGGCCTGGAACCAAGAGACCCAGTACTTC. It translates to CASSGRGAWNQETQYF.